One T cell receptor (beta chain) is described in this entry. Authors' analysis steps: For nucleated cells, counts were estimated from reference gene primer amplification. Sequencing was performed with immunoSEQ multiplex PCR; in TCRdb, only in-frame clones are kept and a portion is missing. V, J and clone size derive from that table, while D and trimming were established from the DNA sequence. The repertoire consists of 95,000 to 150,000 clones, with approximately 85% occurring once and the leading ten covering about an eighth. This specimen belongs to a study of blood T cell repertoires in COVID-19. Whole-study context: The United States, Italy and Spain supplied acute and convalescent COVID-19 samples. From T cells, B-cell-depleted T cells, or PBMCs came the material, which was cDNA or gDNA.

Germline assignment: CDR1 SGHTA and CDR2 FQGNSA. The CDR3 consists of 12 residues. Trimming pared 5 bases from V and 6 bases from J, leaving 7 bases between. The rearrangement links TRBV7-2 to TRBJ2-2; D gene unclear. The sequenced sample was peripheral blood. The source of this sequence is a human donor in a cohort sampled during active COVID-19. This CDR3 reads CASSLLSGELFF. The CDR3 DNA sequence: TGTGCCAGCAGCCTTTTATCCGGGGAGCTGTTTTTT.